The 5 T cell receptor beta chains presented below share a single source sample, sequenced in a study of blood T cell repertoires in COVID-19. Generated by immunoSEQ multiplex PCR, the TCRdb table keeps only in-frame clones and is missing some. The data hold a few hundred thousand clones, with around nine tenths observed a single time. The sample consisted of peripheral blood. These receptors all come from a man aged 35 to 55 who had recovered from COVID-19.

The chain uses TRBV6-2 or TRBV6-3 and TRBJ1-1; unclear D gene. Germline CDR1 reads MNHEY; CDR2 reads SVGEGT. Trimming took 5 bases from V and 5 from J, leaving 9 bases between them. The CDR3 sequence is 12 residues long. CDR3 residues: CASSVFGTEAFF. CDR3 nucleotides: TGTGCCAGCAGTGTCTTCGGTACTGAAGCTTTCTTT.

This chain connects TRBV19 to TRBJ1-2; TRBD1 might be the D (5 bases). CDR1 is LNHDA and CDR2 is SQIVND in the germline V gene (reference sequence). Between the trimmed V and J ends, which lost 5 bases and 4 bases, there was a span of 17 bases. CDR3 length: 15 amino acids. CDR3 sequence reads: CASSPRADGIYGYTF. Here the CDR3 DNA reads TGTGCCAGTAGTCCCAGGGCAGATGGGATCTATGGCTACACCTTC.

The gene calls are TRBV7-8 and TRBJ2-5; 8 nucleotides align to TRBD2. Unmatched junction bases numbered 11, after V lost 8 bases and J lost 3 bases. CDR3 length equals 15 residues. Germline loops: CDR1 SGHVS, CDR2 FQNEAQ. The CDR3 region has the DNA TGTGCCAGCCGATCAGCGGGACTAGGAAAAGAGACCCAGTACTTC. Protein sequence: CASRSAGLGKETQYF. Drawing the rest from reference TRBV7-8 and TRBJ2-5, the complete variable domain is GAGVSQSPRYKVAKRGQDVALRCDPISGHVSLFWYQQALGQGPEFLTYFQNEAQLDKSGLPSDRFFAERPEGSVSTLKIQRTQQEDSAVYLCASRSAGLGKETQYFGPGTRLLVL.

For the CDR3, the DNA is TGTGCCAGTTACGACAGGGGTGAAAGCTCCTACAATGAGCAGTTCTTC. Its protein product is CASYDRGESSYNEQFF. V usage is TRBV19 and J usage is TRBJ2-1; 8 nucleotides align to TRBD1. Germline-derived CDR1 and CDR2 are LNHDA and SQIVND (reference sequence). With 8 bases clipped from V and 0 bases from J, the junction kept 9 bases outside the gene matches. This CDR3 region has 16 residues.

The chain couples TRBV6-6 to TRBJ1-1; no firm D call. This CDR3 contains 12 residues. The ends were cut back, 4 bases at V and 7 bases at J, with 10 bases in the middle. Germline-derived CDR1 and CDR2 are MNHNY and SVGAGI (reference sequence). Here the CDR3 DNA reads TGTGCCAGCAGTTTATACAGCCTTGAAGCTTTCTTT. Translated: CASSLYSLEAFF.